The present TCR beta chain was sequenced within a study of T cells in Graves' hyperthyroidism and ophthalmopathy. This clonotype has ten or more counts. The junction shows a germline mismatch at one end, possibly a read error. RNA transcripts yielded amplified TCR beta CDR3 regions. A set of HTBI primers served as the primers for a first-round RT-PCR of the TCR CDR3. Via MiXCR, TCRdb re-called the multiplex PCR reads, giving one row per CDR3 protein. Among almost 250,000 distinct CDR3 sequences listed, around 25% were seen once. The CDR3 is 13 amino acids. V gene TRBV12-3 or TRBV12-4 combines with J gene TRBJ2-5, with D tentatively TRBD1 or TRBD2 (5 bases each). Sequencing used blood. This TCR was recovered from a woman between 35 and 50 years old with Graves' ophthalmopathy. CDR3 nucleotide sequence: TGTGCCAGCAGCCTCAGGGACCATGAGACCCAGTACTTC. This codes for CASSLRDHETQYF.